The 7 T cell receptor beta chains reported below all come from one sample, sequenced in a study of blood T cell repertoires in COVID-19. Profiling relied on immunoSEQ multiplex PCR, and the TCRdb table lists in-frame clones only, not all of them. The sample holds about 74,000 clones, under 95% seen once. The source material was peripheral blood. Source of these receptors: an older woman with active COVID-19.

The CDR3 is CASSPYGTSSYEQYF. CDR3 sequence (DNA): TGTGCCAGCAGCCCCTATGGGACTAGCTCCTACGAGCAGTACTTC. This chain uses TRBV7-9 with TRBJ2-7; 8 bases match TRBD2. Germline assignment: CDR1 SEHNR and CDR2 FQNEAQ (reference sequence). The CDR3 covers 15 residues. After removal of 5 bases from V and 0 bases from J, the junction contained 6 bases not matched to a gene.

This rearrangement joins TRBV27 to TRBJ2-2; D unresolved. The CDR3 sequence is 13 residues long. Germline CDR1 and CDR2: MNHEY and SMNVEV (reference sequence). V lost 6 bases to trimming and J lost 5 bases, with 10 bases between them. The CDR3 here is CASRPSGTGELFF. Here the CDR3 DNA reads TGTGCCAGCAGGCCTAGTGGGACCGGGGAGCTGTTTTTT.

The chain couples TRBV12-3 or TRBV12-4 to TRBJ2-7, with 11 bases fitting TRBD2. The CDR3 runs to 13 residues. V lost 8 bases and J lost 7; bases outside the gene matches: 7. The CDR3 spells CASRLAGWGEQYF. The CDR3 nucleotides are TGTGCCAGCCGACTAGCGGGATGGGGTGAGCAGTACTTC.

The V call is TRBV11-2, the J call TRBJ1-1, with 7 nucleotides matching TRBD1. The CDR3 length is 13 residues. Germline CDR1 is SGHAT and CDR2 is FQNNGV. The J segment lost 1 base and the V segment lost 5 bases, leaving 1 base of the junction unmatched. The CDR3 is CASSRQGNTEAFF. Here the CDR3 DNA reads TGTGCCAGCAGCAGACAGGGGAACACTGAAGCTTTCTTT.

The J gene is TRBJ1-2, the V gene TRBV27; the match to TRBD1 covers 10 bases. V dropped 5 bases and J dropped 4; count of bases not matched to a gene: 13. Germline CDR1 and CDR2: MNHEY and SMNVEV (reference sequence). This CDR3 region has 17 residues. The CDR3 coding sequence is TGTGCCAGCAGTCCCGATCGGACAGGGGGGGCCTTCTATGGCTACACCTTC. This codes for CASSPDRTGGAFYGYTF.

This chain joins TRBV5-1 and TRBJ2-2; D is undetermined. Germline-derived CDR1 and CDR2 are SGHRS and YFSETQ. Trimming took 6 bases from V and 0 from J, leaving 6 bases between them. The CDR3 spans 13 residues. The CDR3 DNA follows: TGCGCCAGCAATGGCCCGAACACCGGGGAGCTGTTTTTT. Encoded protein: CASNGPNTGELFF.

This clone was recorded only once. V is TRBV1 and J is TRBJ2-3; no DNA check was done on the table's D call, TRBD2. TRBV1 is designated a pseudogene. The CDR3 has 18 amino acids. Here the CDR3 reads CTSSPHRCLGVVTDTQYF. Written as DNA, the CDR3 is TGCACCAGCAGCCCGCACCGGTGTCTGGGAGTCGTTACAGATACGCAGTATTTT.